The 6 T cell receptor beta chains reported below all come from one sample, sequenced in a study of CD8+ T cells in alopecia areata. Indicated treatment: oral pan-JAK inhibitor, 5-10 mg twice daily. Reverse transcribed after extraction, RNA yielded cDNA as the sequencing template. Repertoires were generated with immunoSEQ multiplex PCR, while TCRdb's copy carries only in-frame clones and drops some. Of about 140,000 clones listed, roughly 82% were seen once; the top ten hold roughly 25%. The material was CD8+ T cells sorted from blood, obtained at week 4, from a patient treated with tofacitinib. All receptors derive from a human donor with alopecia areata.

V gene TRBV7-9 combines with J gene TRBJ2-3; D may be TRBD2 (5 bases). The germline gives CDR1 SEHNR, CDR2 FQNEAQ (reference sequence). V was cut by 6 bases and J by 3 bases, with 16 bases left in between. The CDR3 extends over 15 amino acids. The CDR3 spells CASSPSGSGTDTQYF. CDR3 DNA: TGTGCCAGCAGTCCATCGGGATCGGGAACAGATACGCAGTATTTT.

This clone came up a few times. The chain links TRBV5-6 to TRBJ2-1; D possibly corresponds to TRBD1 (5 bases). With 2 bases removed from V and 6 bases from J, the gap between germline ends came to 21 bases. Germline V gives CDR1 SGHDT, CDR2 YYEEEE. This CDR3 region has 17 residues. The chain's CDR3 is CASSLSTGYPRRNEQFF. The CDR3 nucleotides read TGTGCCAGCAGCTTATCTACAGGTTACCCTCGTCGCAATGAGCAGTTCTTC.

The gene calls are TRBV18 and TRBJ2-7; D perhaps matches TRBD1 (6 bases). Trimming took off 3 bases at V and 4 bases at J, with 13 bases between the two ends. The V gene's germline CDR1 is KGHSH and CDR2 LQKENI. The CDR3 sequence is 14 residues long. CDR3 residues: CASSPQGTVYEQYF. Written as DNA, the CDR3 is TGTGCCAGCTCACCCCAGGGGACGGTGTACGAGCAGTACTTC.

Concerning this clone itself: No conserved phenylalanine or tryptophan is present at the end of the CDR3, so a read error is the likely explanation. The chain recombines TRBV5-4 with TRBJ1-2; tentative D call: TRBD1 (6 bases). The V gene lost 3 bases and the J gene lost 4 bases, with 10 bases spanning the gap. The CDR3 extends over 13 amino acids. Germline V gives CDR1 SGHNT, CDR2 YYREEE (reference sequence). The CDR3 DNA follows: TGTGCCAGCAGCTCTGGGGGCAGCTATGGCTACACCCTC. Its protein product is CASSSGGSYGYTL.

The chain employs TRBV2 and TRBJ2-5, with D tentatively TRBD2 (7 bases). Germline V gene lookup returns CDR1 SNHLY and CDR2 FYNNEI. This CDR3 has 15 amino acids. Trimming cost V 8 bases and J 2 bases, with 18 bases left between them. For the CDR3, the DNA is TGTGCCAGCGCCTTGGGGGCGGGGGAGCAAGAGACCCAGTACTTC. Its translation is CASALGAGEQETQYF.

This chain uses TRBV29-1 with TRBJ1-1, with D uncertain. The CDR3 extends over 11 amino acids. V was cut by 5 bases and J by 4 bases, with 8 bases left in between. Germline V gene data show CDR1 as SQVTM and CDR2 as ANQGSEA. In DNA, the CDR3 is TGCAGCGTTATACAGAGCACTGAAGCTTTCTTT. This gives the protein CSVIQSTEAFF.